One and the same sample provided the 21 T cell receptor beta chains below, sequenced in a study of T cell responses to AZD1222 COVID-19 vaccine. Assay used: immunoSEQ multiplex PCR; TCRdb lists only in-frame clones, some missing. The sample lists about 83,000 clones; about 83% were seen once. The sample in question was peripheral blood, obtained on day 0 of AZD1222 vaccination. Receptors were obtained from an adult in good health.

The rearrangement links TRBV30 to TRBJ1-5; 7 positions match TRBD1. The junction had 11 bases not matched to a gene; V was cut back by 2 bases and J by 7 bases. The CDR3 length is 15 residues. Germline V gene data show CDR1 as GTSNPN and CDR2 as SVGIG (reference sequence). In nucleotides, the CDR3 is TGTGCCTGGAGTTCAGGGGGGGGCGGGTGGCAGCCCCAGCATTTT. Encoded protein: CAWSSGGGGWQPQHF. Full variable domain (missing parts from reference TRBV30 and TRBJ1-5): SQTIHQWPATLVQPVGSPLSLECTVEGTSNPNLYWYRQAAGRGLQLLFYSVGIGQISSEVPQNLSASRPQDRQFILSSKKLLLSDSGFYLCAWSSGGGGWQPQHFGDGTRLSIL.

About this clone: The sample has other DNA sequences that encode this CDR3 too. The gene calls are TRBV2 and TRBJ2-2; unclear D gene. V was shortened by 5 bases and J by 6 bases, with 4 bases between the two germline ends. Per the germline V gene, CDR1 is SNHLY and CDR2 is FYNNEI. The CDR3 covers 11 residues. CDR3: CASSLPGELFF. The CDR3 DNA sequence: TGTGCCAGCAGTCTCCCCGGGGAGCTGTTTTTT.

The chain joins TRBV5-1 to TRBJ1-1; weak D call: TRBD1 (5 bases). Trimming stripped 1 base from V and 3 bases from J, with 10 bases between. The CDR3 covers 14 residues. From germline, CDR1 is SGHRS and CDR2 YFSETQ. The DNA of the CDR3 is TGCGCCAGCAGCTTGACAGACAGCCACACTGAAGCTTTCTTT. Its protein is CASSLTDSHTEAFF.

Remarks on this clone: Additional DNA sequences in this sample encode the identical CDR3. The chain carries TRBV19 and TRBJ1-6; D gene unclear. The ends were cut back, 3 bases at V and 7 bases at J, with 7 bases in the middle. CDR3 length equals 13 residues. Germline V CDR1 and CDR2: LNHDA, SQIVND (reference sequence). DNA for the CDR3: TGTGCCAGTAGTATCGGCCCGAATTCACCCCTCCACTTT. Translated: CASSIGPNSPLHF. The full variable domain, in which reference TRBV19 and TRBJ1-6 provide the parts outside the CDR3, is DGGITQSPKYLFRKEGQNVTLSCEQNLNHDAMYWYRQDPGQGLRLIYYSQIVNDFQKGDIAEGYSVSREKKESFPLTVTSAQKNPTAFYLCASSIGPNSPLHFGNGTRLTVT.

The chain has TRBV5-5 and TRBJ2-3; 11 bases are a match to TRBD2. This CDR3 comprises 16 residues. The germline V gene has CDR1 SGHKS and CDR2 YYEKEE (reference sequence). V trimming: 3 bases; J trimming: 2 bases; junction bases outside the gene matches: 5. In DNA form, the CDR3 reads TGTGCCAGCAGCTCTGGGACTAGCGGCCTCACAGATACGCAGTATTTT. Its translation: CASSSGTSGLTDTQYF. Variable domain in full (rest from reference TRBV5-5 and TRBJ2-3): DAGVTQSPTHLIKTRGQQVTLRCSPISGHKSVSWYQQVLGQGPQFIFQYYEKEERGRGNFPDRFSARQFPNYSSELNVNALLLGDSALYLCASSSGTSGLTDTQYFGPGTRLTVL.

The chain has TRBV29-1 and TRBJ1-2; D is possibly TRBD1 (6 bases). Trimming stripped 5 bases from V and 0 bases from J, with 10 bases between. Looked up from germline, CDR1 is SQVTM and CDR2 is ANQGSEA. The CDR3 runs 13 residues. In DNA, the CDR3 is TGCAGCGTTACGACAGGTCCTAACTATGGCTACACCTTC. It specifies CSVTTGPNYGYTF. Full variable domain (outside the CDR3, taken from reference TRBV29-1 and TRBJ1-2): SAVISQKPSRDICQRGTSLTIQCQVDSQVTMMFWYRQQPGQSLTLIATANQGSEATYESGFVIDKFPISRPNLTFSTLTVSNMSPEDSSIYLCSVTTGPNYGYTFGSGTRLTVV.

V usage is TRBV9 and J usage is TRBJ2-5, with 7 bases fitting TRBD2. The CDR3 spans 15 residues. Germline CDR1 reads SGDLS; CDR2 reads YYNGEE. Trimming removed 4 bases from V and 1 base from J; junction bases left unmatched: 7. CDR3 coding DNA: TGTGCCAGCAGCAGACAACTAGCGAGCCAAGAGACCCAGTACTTC. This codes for CASSRQLASQETQYF.

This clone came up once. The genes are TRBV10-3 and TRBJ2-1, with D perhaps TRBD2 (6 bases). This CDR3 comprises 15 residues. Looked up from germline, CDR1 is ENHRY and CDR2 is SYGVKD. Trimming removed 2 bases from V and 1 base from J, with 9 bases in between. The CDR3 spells CAISEEAGSYNEQFF. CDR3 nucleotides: TGTGCCATCAGTGAGGAGGCGGGGTCCTACAATGAGCAGTTCTTC.

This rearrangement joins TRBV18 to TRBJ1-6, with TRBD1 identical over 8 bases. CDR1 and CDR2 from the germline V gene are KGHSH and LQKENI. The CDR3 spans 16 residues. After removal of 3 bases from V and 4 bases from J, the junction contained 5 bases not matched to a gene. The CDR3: CASSPGQGSYNSPLHF. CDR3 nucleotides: TGTGCCAGCTCACCCGGACAGGGATCATATAATTCACCCCTCCACTTT.

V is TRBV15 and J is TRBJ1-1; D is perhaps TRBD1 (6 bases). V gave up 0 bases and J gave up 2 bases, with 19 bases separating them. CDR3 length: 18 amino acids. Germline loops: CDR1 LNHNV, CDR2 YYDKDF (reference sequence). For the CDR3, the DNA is TGTGCCACCAGCAGAGATCTGGATGGGGGCTATCGAAACACTGAAGCTTTCTTT. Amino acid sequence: CATSRDLDGGYRNTEAFF.

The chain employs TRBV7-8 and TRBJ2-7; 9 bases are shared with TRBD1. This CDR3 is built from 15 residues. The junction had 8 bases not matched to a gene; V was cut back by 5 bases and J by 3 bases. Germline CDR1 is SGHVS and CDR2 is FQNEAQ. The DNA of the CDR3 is TGTGCCAGCAGCATCCGGGACAGGGAAATCTACGAGCAGTACTTC. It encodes CASSIRDREIYEQYF.

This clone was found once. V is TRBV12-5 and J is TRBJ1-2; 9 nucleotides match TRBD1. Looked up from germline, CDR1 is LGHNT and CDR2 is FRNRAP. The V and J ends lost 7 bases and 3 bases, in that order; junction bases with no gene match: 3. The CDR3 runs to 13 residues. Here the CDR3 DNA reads TGTGCTAGTGCCCGACAGGGGGACTATGGCTACACCTTC. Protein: CASARQGDYGYTF.

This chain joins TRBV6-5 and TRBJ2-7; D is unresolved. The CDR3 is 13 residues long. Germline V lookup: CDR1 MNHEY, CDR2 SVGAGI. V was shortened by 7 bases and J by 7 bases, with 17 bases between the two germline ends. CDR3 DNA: TGTGCCAGCAAAAGGTCTTCGACGGAGGAGCAGTACTTC. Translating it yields CASKRSSTEEQYF.

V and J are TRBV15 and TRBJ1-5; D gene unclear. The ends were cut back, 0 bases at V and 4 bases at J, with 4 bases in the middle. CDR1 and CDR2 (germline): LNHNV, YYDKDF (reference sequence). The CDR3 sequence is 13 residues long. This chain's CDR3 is CATSRDGNQPQHF. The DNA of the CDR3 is TGTGCCACCAGCAGAGATGGGAATCAGCCCCAGCATTTT.

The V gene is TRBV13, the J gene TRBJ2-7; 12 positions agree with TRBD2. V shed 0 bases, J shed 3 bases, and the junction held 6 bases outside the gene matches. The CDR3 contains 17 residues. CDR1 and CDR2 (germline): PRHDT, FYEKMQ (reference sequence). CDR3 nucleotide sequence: TGTGCCAGCAGCTTAGGATCTAGCGGGGGGGAGGTCTACGAGCAGTACTTC. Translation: CASSLGSSGGEVYEQYF.

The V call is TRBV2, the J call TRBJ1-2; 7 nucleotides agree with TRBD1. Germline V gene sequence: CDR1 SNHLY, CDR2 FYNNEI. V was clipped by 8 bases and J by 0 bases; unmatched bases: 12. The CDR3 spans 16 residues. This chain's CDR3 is CASRRDSLRANYGYTF. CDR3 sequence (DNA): TGTGCCAGCCGACGGGACAGCCTCAGAGCTAACTATGGCTACACCTTC.

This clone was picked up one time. The CDR3 sequence: CSASGTTPWDLYGYTF. CDR3 sequence (DNA): TGCAGTGCTAGTGGGACGACTCCCTGGGACCTCTATGGCTACACCTTC. The chain employs TRBV20-1 and TRBJ1-2, with TRBD1 as a possible D gene (5 bases). V was shortened by 3 bases and J by 4 bases, with 21 bases between the two germline ends. CDR1 and CDR2 (germline): DFQATT, SNEGSKA (reference sequence). The CDR3 runs to 16 residues.

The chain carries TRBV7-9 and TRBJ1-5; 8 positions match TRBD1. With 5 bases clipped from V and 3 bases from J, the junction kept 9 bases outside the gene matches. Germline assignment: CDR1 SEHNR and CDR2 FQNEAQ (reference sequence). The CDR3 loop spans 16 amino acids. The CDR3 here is CASSGDRTGPNQPQHF. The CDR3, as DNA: TGTGCCAGCAGCGGGGATAGGACAGGGCCCAATCAGCCCCAGCATTTT.

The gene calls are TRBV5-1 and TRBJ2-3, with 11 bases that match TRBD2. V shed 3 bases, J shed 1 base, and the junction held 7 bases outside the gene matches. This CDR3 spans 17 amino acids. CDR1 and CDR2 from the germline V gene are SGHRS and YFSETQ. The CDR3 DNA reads TGCGCCAGCAGCTCGCTTAGCGGGGGGGTTGGCACAGATACGCAGTATTTT. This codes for CASSSLSGGVGTDTQYF. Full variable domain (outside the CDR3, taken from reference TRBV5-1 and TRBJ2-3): KAGVTQTPRYLIKTRGQQVTLSCSPISGHRSVSWYQQTPGQGLQFLFEYFSETQRNKGNFPGRFSGRQFSNSRSEMNVSTLELGDSALYLCASSSLSGGVGTDTQYFGPGTRLTVL.

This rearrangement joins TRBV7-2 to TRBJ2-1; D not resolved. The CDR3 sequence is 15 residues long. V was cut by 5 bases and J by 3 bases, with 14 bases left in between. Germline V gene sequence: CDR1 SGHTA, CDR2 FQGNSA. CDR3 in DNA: TGTGCCAGCAGCACCTTAGGACGTAACTACAATGAGCAGTTCTTC. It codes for CASSTLGRNYNEQFF. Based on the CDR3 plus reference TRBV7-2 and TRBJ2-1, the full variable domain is GAGVSQSPSNKVTEKGKDVELRCDPISGHTALYWYRQSLGQGLEFLIYFQGNSAPDKSGLPSDRFSAERTGGSVSTLTIQRTQQEDSAVYLCASSTLGRNYNEQFFGPGTRLTVL.

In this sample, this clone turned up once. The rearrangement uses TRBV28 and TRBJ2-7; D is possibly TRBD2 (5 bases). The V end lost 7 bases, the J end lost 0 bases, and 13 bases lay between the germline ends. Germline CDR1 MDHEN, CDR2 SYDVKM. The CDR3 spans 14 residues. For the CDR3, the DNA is TGTGCCAGCACCACATTTAGCGCCTCCTACGAGCAGTACTTC. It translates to CASTTFSASYEQYF.